This paragraph covers one T cell receptor beta chain sequence. Authors' data handling: How many nucleated cells were present was estimated from reference gene primer amplification. This table comes from immunoSEQ multiplex PCR, and its TCRdb copy is limited to in-frame clones, with some not included. The V and J calls and clone size come from that table; D and trimming were worked out from the DNA. The sample contains approximately 200,000 clones, approximately 81% of which appear only once. The data were taken from a study of blood T cell repertoires in COVID-19. Study overall: Researchers got acute and convalescent COVID-19 samples from the United States, Italy and Spain. Sources were T cells, B-cell-depleted T cells, or PBMCs; the material itself was cDNA or gDNA.

The J segment lost 1 base and the V segment lost 0 bases, leaving 10 bases of the junction unmatched. In germline, CDR1 is SGHTA, CDR2 FQGTGA. CDR3 size: 18 residues. This TCR derives from a woman aged 55-70 years who had recovered from COVID-19. The J gene is TRBJ2-3, the V gene TRBV7-3, with 7 bases aligning to TRBD2. The sample consisted of peripheral blood. The chain's CDR3 is CASSLTPLSSGGTDTQYF. Written as DNA, the CDR3 is TGTGCCAGCAGCTTAACCCCCCTTTCGAGCGGGGGCACAGATACGCAGTATTTT.